Below are 31 T cell receptor beta chains sequenced from a single sample in a study of human T cells and chemical hapten exposure. The time point here: patch test 2, 6 weeks after DPC sensitization. Treatment in this sample: therapeutic diphenylcyclopropenone sensitization with weekly scalp DPC. Each CDR3 protein gets one entry after TCRdb re-called the RACE reads with MiXCR. There are fewer than 80,000 distinct CDR3 sequences in the sample; around 10% occur only once, and around 7.3% lies in the top ten. The sequencing used whole blood, collected in connection with sensitization to the hapten diphenylcyclopropenone (DPC). Every receptor here comes from a woman aged 45-60 years with alopecia areata. Some clones in this sample may be carry-over from other donors' samples.

This clonotype was seen only a few times. The chain links TRBV4-1 to TRBJ1-1, with 8 positions matching TRBD1. CDR3 length equals 17 residues. V shed 1 base, J shed 6 bases, and the junction held 13 bases outside the gene matches. In germline, CDR1 is MGHRA, CDR2 YSYEKL. As DNA, the CDR3 is TGCGCCAGCAGCCAAGTGATTCCCAGGGACAGGTCGTCTGAAGCTTTCTTT. This gives the protein CASSQVIPRDRSSEAFF.

This clonotype was seen more than once but under ten times. This chain joins TRBV4-2 and TRBJ1-4; the D gene is possibly TRBD1 (5 bases). There are 13 residues in the CDR3. Germline values: CDR1 LGHNA, CDR2 YNFKEQ. Trimming left V 7 bases short and J 8 bases short, with 14 bases between. The CDR3 bases are TGTGCCAGCAAGGGAGGGGAAAACGAAAAACTGTTTTTT. It encodes CASKGGENEKLFF.

The CDR3 DNA sequence: TGCAGCGTACGCCTTGCCCTGTTAAACACCGGGGAGCTGTTTTTT. Translating gives CSVRLALLNTGELFF. The chain is built from TRBV29-1 and TRBJ2-2; no reliable D call. CDR1 SQVTM and CDR2 ANQGSEA come from the germline V gene. CDR3 length: 15 amino acids. V lost 6 bases and J 2 bases, leaving 16 bases between the germline ends.

This clonotype was picked up a small number of times. This sequence joins TRBV28 and TRBJ1-1; D is unresolved. The length of the CDR3 is 12 residues. The germline V and J ends were trimmed by 3 bases and 1 base, with 3 bases remaining between them. Germline CDR1 reads MDHEN; CDR2 reads SYDVKM. CDR3 sequence reads: CASSLWNTEAFF. In DNA form, the CDR3 reads TGTGCCAGCAGTTTGTGGAACACTGAAGCTTTCTTT.

This clonotype came up many times. The V and J genes are TRBV6-2 or TRBV6-3 and TRBJ2-4; D not resolved. The CDR3 extends over 11 amino acids. Germline CDR1 MNHEY, CDR2 SVGEGT. V was pared by 6 bases and J by 6 bases, with 6 bases between. CDR3: CASSKSNIQYF. CDR3 nucleotides: TGTGCCAGCAGCAAATCAAACATTCAGTACTTC.

This clonotype occurred many times. The chain joins TRBV7-9 to TRBJ2-7; D not resolved. Germline CDR1 SEHNR, CDR2 FQNEAQ (reference sequence). Trimming took 6 bases from V and 3 from J, leaving 9 bases between them. The CDR3 totals 12 residues. CDR3 residues: CASRLGRYEQYF. CDR3 DNA: TGTGCCAGCAGATTGGGCCGCTACGAGCAGTACTTC. Drawing the rest from reference TRBV7-9 and TRBJ2-7, the complete variable domain is DTGVSQNPRHKITKRGQNVTFRCDPISEHNRLYWYRQTLGQGPEFLTYFQNEAQLEKSRLLSDRFSAERPKGSFSTLEIQRTEQGDSAMYLCASRLGRYEQYFGPGTRLTVT.

Comment on this clonotype: The conserved closing phenylalanine or tryptophan is absent in this CDR3, likely reflecting a read error. The genes are TRBV12-3 or TRBV12-4 and TRBJ2-3; 8 bases match TRBD2. The CDR3 extends over 14 amino acids. V was pared by 5 bases and J by 1 base, with 2 bases of the junction left unmatched. DNA of the CDR3: TGTGCCAGCAGTCTACTAGCGGGCACAGATACGCAGTATTCT. As protein: CASSLLAGTDTQYS.

This clonotype was counted many times. The chain is built from TRBV12-3 or TRBV12-4 and TRBJ1-4, with TRBD1 identical over 8 bases. This CDR3 comprises 16 residues. V was pared by 3 bases and J by 7 bases, with 10 bases of the junction left unmatched. In nucleotides, the CDR3 is TGTGCCAGCAGTTTTCGGCGCGGACAGGGACCTGAAAAACTGTTTTTT. Its translation: CASSFRRGQGPEKLFF.

This sequence joins TRBV11-3 and TRBJ1-1, with D hard to call. The CDR3 loop spans 13 amino acids. CDR1 and CDR2 from the germline V gene are SGHNT and YENEEA. The V gene lost 5 bases and the J gene lost 5 bases, with 12 bases spanning the gap. This CDR3 is CASSLRRATEAFF. The CDR3 DNA reads as TGTGCCAGCAGCCTGCGACGGGCAACTGAAGCTTTCTTT.

V and J are TRBV19 and TRBJ2-7, with unresolved D. CDR1 LNHDA and CDR2 SQIVND come from the germline V gene (reference sequence). This CDR3 region has 15 residues. V was trimmed by 0 bases and J by 2 bases, leaving 11 bases between them. The CDR3 protein is CASSIEDNSPYEQYF. The CDR3 DNA reads as TGTGCCAGTAGTATAGAAGATAACAGCCCCTACGAGCAGTACTTC.

This clonotype has at least ten counts. The J gene is TRBJ2-3, the V gene TRBV24-1, with D tentatively TRBD2 (6 bases). Trimming took 5 bases from V and 0 from J, leaving 11 bases between them. This CDR3 spans 15 amino acids. Germline CDR1 KGHDR, CDR2 SFDVKD. CDR3 coding DNA: TGTGCCACCAGTGCAGCGGGCACTAGCACAGATACGCAGTATTTT. Translated: CATSAAGTSTDTQYF.

CDR3 protein: CASSFYRGNYGYTF. The DNA of the CDR3 is TGTGCCAGCAGTTTCTACAGGGGGAACTATGGCTACACCTTC. V is TRBV27 and J is TRBJ1-2; 8 nucleotides agree with TRBD1. Losses at the gene ends were 3 bases for V and 2 bases for J; bases not matched to a gene: 2. The germline gives CDR1 MNHEY, CDR2 SMNVEV (reference sequence). The CDR3 has 14 residues.

This clonotype was recorded many times. This chain uses TRBV7-9 with TRBJ1-1; D uncertain. CDR1 is SEHNR, CDR2 FQNEAQ, per germline (reference sequence). The CDR3 loop spans 14 amino acids. The V gene lost 1 base and the J gene lost 1 base, with 7 bases spanning the gap. This CDR3 is CASSLDSANTEAFF. The CDR3 nucleotides are TGTGCCAGCAGCTTAGATTCAGCGAACACTGAAGCTTTCTTT. The full variable domain, rest sourced from reference TRBV7-9 and TRBJ1-1, is DTGVSQNPRHKITKRGQNVTFRCDPISEHNRLYWYRQTLGQGPEFLTYFQNEAQLEKSRLLSDRFSAERPKGSFSTLEIQRTEQGDSAMYLCASSLDSANTEAFFGQGTRLTVV.

This clonotype was counted many times. The V call is TRBV20-1, the J call TRBJ1-1, with D unclear. This CDR3 spans 11 amino acids. V was pared by 0 bases and J by 5 bases, with 4 bases between. The V gene's germline CDR1 is DFQATT and CDR2 SNEGSKA (reference sequence). The CDR3 sequence is CSARDFTEAFF. The CDR3 coding sequence is TGCAGTGCTAGAGATTTTACTGAAGCTTTCTTT.

V and J are TRBV7-8 and TRBJ2-5; no definite D call. V shed 1 base and J shed 5 bases, with 8 bases lying between them. Germline V gives CDR1 SGHVS, CDR2 FQNEAQ. This CDR3 region has 13 residues. CDR3 DNA: TGTGCCAGCAGCTTAGGTTCATCTGAGACCCAGTACTTC. It translates to CASSLGSSETQYF.

The chain carries TRBV20-1 and TRBJ2-1; 7 nucleotides agree with TRBD1. J gave up 1 base and V 5 bases, and 5 bases lay outside the gene matches. The CDR3 is made up of 14 amino acids. Per the germline V gene, CDR1 is DFQATT and CDR2 is SNEGSKA (reference sequence). The CDR3 sequence is CSAGGQKSYNEQFF. In DNA form, the CDR3 reads TGCAGTGCTGGGGGACAGAAATCCTACAATGAGCAGTTCTTC.

The table lists this clonotype with many counts. This chain uses TRBV29-1 with TRBJ2-7, with TRBD1 matching over 12 bases. The CDR3 has 13 amino acids. CDR1 is SQVTM, CDR2 ANQGSEA, per germline. Trimming cost V 6 bases and J 7 bases; bases outside gene matches: 7. The CDR3 DNA reads TGCAGCGTGCGGGGACAGGGGGCAGGAGAGCAGTACTTC. Encoded protein: CSVRGQGAGEQYF.

This clonotype came up many times. The CDR3 DNA reads as TGTGCCAGTAGTGCCCCCGGACAACTTAACGGGGAGCTGTTTTTT. As protein: CASSAPGQLNGELFF. This chain uses TRBV19 with TRBJ2-2, with D tentatively TRBD1 (5 bases). Trimming left V 5 bases short and J 7 bases short, with 17 bases between. Germline CDR1 and CDR2: LNHDA and SQIVND (reference sequence). This CDR3 comprises 15 residues. The whole variable domain, remainder taken from reference TRBV19 and TRBJ2-2, is DGGITQSPKYLFRKEGQNVTLSCEQNLNHDAMYWYRQDPGQGLRLIYYSQIVNDFQKGDIAEGYSVSREKKESFPLTVTSAQKNPTAFYLCASSAPGQLNGELFFGEGSRLTVL.

The table lists this clonotype with many counts. V usage is TRBV20-1 and J usage is TRBJ2-4, with TRBD1 identical over 7 bases. Germline-derived CDR1 and CDR2 are DFQATT and SNEGSKA (reference sequence). This CDR3 contains 14 residues. With V trimmed by 5 bases and J by 0 bases, 4 bases remained unmatched. This CDR3 is CSAYRGVAKNIQYF. CDR3 nucleotide sequence: TGCAGTGCTTACAGGGGCGTAGCCAAAAACATTCAGTACTTC.

This clonotype was observed many times. The chain uses TRBV5-1 and TRBJ2-3; weak D call: TRBD1 (6 bases). V was shortened by 4 bases and J by 1 base, with 10 bases between the two germline ends. CDR3 length: 14 residues. Germline CDR1 reads SGHRS; CDR2 reads YFSETQ. The CDR3 DNA follows: TGCGCCAGCAGCAGGGACACCGGCACAGATACGCAGTATTTT. Translation gives CASSRDTGTDTQYF.

The rearrangement uses TRBV3-1 and TRBJ1-6; D gene uncertain. Trimming left V 6 bases short and J 8 bases short, with 11 bases between. The germline V gene encodes CDR1 LGHDT and CDR2 YNNKEL (reference sequence). CDR3 length: 13 amino acids. The CDR3 DNA is TGTGCCAGCAGACGGTCCGGGGATTCACCCCTCCACTTT. Its protein is CASRRSGDSPLHF.

There are many counts of this clonotype. This sequence joins TRBV30 and TRBJ1-2, with 9 bases lining up with TRBD1. V shed 3 bases and J 5 bases; nucleotides not matched to a gene: 4. The length of the CDR3 is 13 residues. Germline CDR1 is GTSNPN and CDR2 is SVGIG (reference sequence). CDR3 residues: CAWRDRGRYGYTF. The CDR3 DNA reads as TGTGCCTGGAGGGACAGGGGAAGATATGGCTACACCTTC. Full variable domain (remainder filled in from reference TRBV30 and TRBJ1-2): SQTIHQWPATLVQPVGSPLSLECTVEGTSNPNLYWYRQAAGRGLQLLFYSVGIGQISSEVPQNLSASRPQDRQFILSSKKLLLSDSGFYLCAWRDRGRYGYTFGSGTRLTVV.

This clonotype was counted at least ten times. V usage is TRBV3-1 and J usage is TRBJ2-3; 8 positions match TRBD2. Germline CDR1 reads LGHDT; CDR2 reads YNNKEL (reference sequence). The CDR3 length is 15 residues. V lost 0 bases, J lost 1 base, and 0 bases stayed unmatched. CDR3 nucleotides: TGTGCCAGCAGCCAAGAACTAGCGGGCACAGATACGCAGTATTTT. This gives the protein CASSQELAGTDTQYF.

V gene TRBV20-1 combines with J gene TRBJ2-7, with TRBD2 as a possible D gene (6 bases). Germline loops: CDR1 DFQATT, CDR2 SNEGSKA (reference sequence). Between the trimmed V and J ends, which lost 2 bases and 0 bases, there was a span of 14 bases. The CDR3 runs to 15 residues. The CDR3 DNA reads TGCAGTGCTAGAAAACCTGGGAGGAGCTCCTACGAGCAGTACTTC. The encoded protein is CSARKPGRSSYEQYF.

The sample holds a few counts of this clonotype. This chain joins TRBV11-3 and TRBJ2-1; D may be TRBD1 (5 bases). The length of the CDR3 is 13 residues. CDR1 and CDR2 from the germline V gene are SGHNT and YENEEA. Trimming removed 7 bases from V and 6 bases from J, with 13 bases in between. CDR3 nucleotide sequence: TGTGCCAGCAAGGGGTCCATGGTCAATGAGCAGTTCTTC. Protein: CASKGSMVNEQFF.

This clonotype was observed many times. One end of the junction varies from germline; a read error may be responsible. The chain is built from TRBV29-1 and TRBJ2-3; 9 bases are a match to TRBD1. Germline V gene lookup returns CDR1 SQVTM and CDR2 ANQGSEA. The CDR3 is 11 amino acids. Here the CDR3 DNA reads TGCAGCGTTGAACAGGGCTCGGGACAGGGTTTT. It translates to CSVEQGSGQGF.

In this sample, this clonotype turned up many times. The chain is built from TRBV5-4 and TRBJ1-6; D call uncertain. This CDR3 is built from 13 residues. Germline loops: CDR1 SGHNT, CDR2 YYREEE (reference sequence). V was trimmed by 0 bases and J by 7 bases, leaving 5 bases between them. CDR3 in amino acids: CASSLVGNSPLHF. In DNA form, the CDR3 reads TGTGCCAGCAGCTTGGTAGGGAATTCACCCCTCCACTTT.

This clonotype showed up many times. DNA of the CDR3: TGCGCCAGCAGCTTATCAGGGTTGGGCTCCAATGAGCAGTTCTTC. It encodes CASSLSGLGSNEQFF. The genes are TRBV5-1 and TRBJ2-1, with D possibly being TRBD1 (5 bases). V was trimmed by 2 bases and J by 6 bases, leaving 15 bases between them. CDR1 and CDR2 from the germline V gene are SGHRS and YFSETQ. This CDR3 region has 15 residues.

This clonotype showed up just a few times. The chain employs TRBV20-1 and TRBJ1-4; a possible D gene is TRBD1 (6 bases). The CDR3 sequence is 15 residues long. V shed 2 bases and J shed 7 bases, with 17 bases lying between them. The germline V gene encodes CDR1 DFQATT and CDR2 SNEGSKA (reference sequence). The CDR3 sequence: CSARSRGARSEKLFF. As DNA, the CDR3 is TGCAGTGCTAGATCCAGGGGCGCCAGGAGTGAAAAACTGTTTTTT.

This clonotype was counted a few times. V gene TRBV4-1 combines with J gene TRBJ2-1; 10 bases fit TRBD2. The CDR3 is made up of 16 amino acids. The J segment lost 2 bases and the V segment lost 2 bases, leaving 3 bases of the junction unmatched. Germline lookup yields CDR1 MGHRA and CDR2 YSYEKL. CDR3 loop: CASSQTGTSAYNEQFF. In nucleotides, the CDR3 is TGCGCCAGCAGCCAAACCGGGACTAGCGCCTACAATGAGCAGTTCTTC.

This clonotype was detected a few times. The CDR3 is CASSKGTSGADQETQYF. CDR3 bases: TGCGCCAGCAGCAAGGGGACTAGCGGAGCCGATCAAGAGACCCAGTACTTC. The V call is TRBV5-1, the J call TRBJ2-5, with 11 bases that match TRBD2. Germline V gives CDR1 SGHRS, CDR2 YFSETQ. The CDR3 has 17 residues. Trimming cost V 4 bases and J 2 bases; bases outside gene matches: 10.